This passage covers 2 T cell receptor beta chains from one sample sequenced in a study of shared clonotypes between healthy human individuals. Clones were sequenced by immunoSEQ multiplex PCR, and TCRdb holds only the in-frame ones, with some missing. Altogether some 500,000 clones are present, roughly three quarters being singletons, with the ten largest covering more than 10%. The source material was PBMCs. The receptors come from a woman aged 40 to 50 in good health. Some clones in this sample may be carry-over from other donors' samples.

This clone was observed a single time. The chain is built from TRBV27 and TRBJ1-2; D is perhaps TRBD1 (6 bases). V was pared by 6 bases and J by 6 bases, with 14 bases between. CDR1 is MNHEY, CDR2 SMNVEV, per germline (reference sequence). This CDR3 is built from 13 residues. The CDR3 loop is CASSFRAGDGYTF. In nucleotides, the CDR3 is TGTGCCAGCAGCTTCCGGGCAGGGGATGGCTACACCTTC.

The V gene is TRBV11-2, the J gene TRBJ2-1; D ambiguous. Trimming stripped 0 bases from V and 9 bases from J, with 12 bases between. The CDR3 spans 14 residues. Per the germline V gene, CDR1 is SGHAT and CDR2 is FQNNGV. The CDR3 region has the DNA TGTGCCAGCAGCTTAGATGTCCCGTCAGGTGAGCAGTTCTTC. Amino acids: CASSLDVPSGEQFF.